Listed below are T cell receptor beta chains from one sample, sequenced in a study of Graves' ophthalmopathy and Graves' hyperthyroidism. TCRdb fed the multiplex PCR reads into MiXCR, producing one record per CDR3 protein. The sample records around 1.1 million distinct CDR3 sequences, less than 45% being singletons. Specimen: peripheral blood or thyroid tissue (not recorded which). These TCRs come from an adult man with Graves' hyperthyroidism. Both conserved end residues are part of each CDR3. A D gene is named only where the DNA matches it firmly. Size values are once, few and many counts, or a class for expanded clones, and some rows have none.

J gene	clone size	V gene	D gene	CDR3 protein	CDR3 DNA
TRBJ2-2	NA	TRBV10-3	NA	CATKTRGSANTGELFF	TGTGCCACCAAAACCCGTGGTAGCGCGAACACCGGGGAGCTGTTTTTT
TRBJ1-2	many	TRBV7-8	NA	CASSLNYGYTF	TGTGCCAGCAGCTTGAACTATGGCTACACCTTC
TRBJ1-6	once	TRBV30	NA	CAWTVYRGNSPLHF	TGTGCCTGGACGGTGTACAGAGGCAATTCACCCCTCCACTTT
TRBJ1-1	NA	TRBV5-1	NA	CASSLEDEAEAFF	TGCGCCAGCAGCTTGGAAGATGAGGCTGAAGCTTTCTTT
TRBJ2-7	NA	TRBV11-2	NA	CASSVIRDGGYEQYF	TGTGCCAGCAGCGTGATCCGGGACGGCGGATACGAGCAGTACTTC
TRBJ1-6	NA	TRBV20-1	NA	CSASGASSYNSPLHF	TGCAGTGCTAGTGGGGCAAGCTCCTATAATTCACCCCTCCACTTT
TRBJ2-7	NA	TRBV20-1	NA	CSARLAGYEQYF	TGCAGTGCTAGACTAGCAGGTTACGAGCAGTACTTC
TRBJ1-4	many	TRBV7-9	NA	CASSSTGGPTF	TGTGCCAGCAGCTCAACGGGGGGACCAACCTTT
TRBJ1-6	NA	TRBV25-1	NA	CASLVTAYNSPLHF	TGTGCCAGCTTAGTGACAGCATATAATTCACCCCTCCACTTT
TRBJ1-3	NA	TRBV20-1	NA	CSASDTRSGNTIYF	TGCAGTGCGAGCGACACCCGCTCTGGAAACACCATATATTTT
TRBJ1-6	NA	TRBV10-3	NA	CAIADGDYNSPLHF	TGTGCCATCGCCGACGGAGATTATAATTCACCCCTCCACTTT
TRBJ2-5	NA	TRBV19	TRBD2	CASTPSGGALETQYF	TGTGCCAGTACACCTTCCGGGGGGGCCCTAGAGACCCAGTACTTC
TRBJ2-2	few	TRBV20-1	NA	CSAREGWGGELFF	TGCAGTGCTAGAGAGGGGTGGGGGGGGGAGCTGTTTTTT
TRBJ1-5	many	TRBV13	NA	CASSHNGRQPQHF	TGTGCCAGCAGCCATAACGGCAGGCAGCCCCAGCATTTT
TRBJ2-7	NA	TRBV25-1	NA	CARARQVSYEQYF	TGTGCTAGAGCGCGGCAAGTTTCCTACGAGCAGTACTTC
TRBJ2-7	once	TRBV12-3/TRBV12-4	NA	CASSLGGDYGQYF	TGTGCCAGCAGTTTAGGCGGAGACTACGGGCAGTACTTC
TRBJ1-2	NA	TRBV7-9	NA	CASSLARGQQENYGYTF	TGTGCCAGCAGCTTAGCGAGAGGGCAGCAAGAGAACTATGGCTACACCTTC
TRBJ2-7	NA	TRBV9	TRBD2	CASSVGLTSGKPYEQYF	TGTGCCAGCAGCGTAGGTCTCACTAGCGGGAAACCCTACGAGCAGTACTTC
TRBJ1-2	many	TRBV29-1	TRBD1	CSVDGTDGYTF	TGCAGCGTTGACGGGACAGATGGCTACACCTTC
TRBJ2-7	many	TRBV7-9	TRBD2	CASSPAGGPGEQYF	TGTGCCAGCAGCCCGGCGGGGGGACCGGGGGAGCAGTACTTC
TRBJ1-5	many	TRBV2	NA	CASRADPFRNQPQHF	TGTGCCAGCAGAGCAGACCCCTTTCGCAATCAGCCCCAGCATTTT
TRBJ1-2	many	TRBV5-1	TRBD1	CASSLARTGINDGYTF	TGCGCCAGCAGCTTGGCTCGGACAGGGATTAACGATGGCTACACCTTC
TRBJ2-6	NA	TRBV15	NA	CATSAPNVLTF	TGTGCCACCAGCGCGCCCAACGTCCTGACTTTC
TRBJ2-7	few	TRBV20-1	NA	CSAPPPGGDYYEQYF	TGCAGTGCTCCCCCCCCTGGCGGAGACTACTACGAGCAGTACTTC
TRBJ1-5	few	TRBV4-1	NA	CASSQDLGGGSWNQPQHF	TGCGCCAGCAGCCAAGATTTGGGGGGGGGCTCATGGAATCAGCCCCAGCATTTT
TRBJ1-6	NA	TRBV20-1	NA	CSARDRRGPSMNSPLHF	TGCAGTGCTAGAGATCGAAGGGGCCCTTCTATGAATTCACCCCTCCACTTT
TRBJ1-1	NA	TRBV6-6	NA	CASSSTLGGNTEAFF	TGTGCCAGCAGTTCTACCTTGGGGGGGAACACTGAAGCTTTCTTT
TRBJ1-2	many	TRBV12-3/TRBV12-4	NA	CASSRGPGRMNYGYTF	TGTGCCAGCAGTCGAGGTCCGGGACGGATGAACTATGGCTACACCTTC
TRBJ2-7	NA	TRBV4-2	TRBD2	CASSQVASGRAAAYEQYF	TGTGCCAGCAGCCAAGTGGCTAGCGGGAGGGCGGCCGCCTACGAGCAGTACTTC
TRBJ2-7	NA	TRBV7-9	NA	CASSGDGPYEQYF	TGTGCCAGCAGCGGGGACGGACCCTACGAGCAGTACTTC
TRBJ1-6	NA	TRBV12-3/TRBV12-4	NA	CASSFGDSPPHF	TGTGCCAGCAGTTTTGGTGATTCACCCCCCCACTTT
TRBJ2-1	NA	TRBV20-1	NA	CSARSRRQTTYNEQFF	TGCAGTGCTAGGTCCCGGAGGCAGACTACCTACAATGAGCAGTTCTTC
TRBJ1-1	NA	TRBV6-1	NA	CASTRGLDTEAFF	TGTGCCAGCACGCGGGGGCTTGACACTGAAGCTTTCTTT
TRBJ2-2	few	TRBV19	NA	CASSITSSGAGELFF	TGTGCCAGTAGTATAACTAGTAGTGGCGCCGGGGAGCTGTTTTTT
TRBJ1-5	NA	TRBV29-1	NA	CSVELQDSDQHF	TGCAGCGTTGAGTTGCAGGACAGTGATCAGCATTTT
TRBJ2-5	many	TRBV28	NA	CASSLRRYQETQYF	TGTGCCAGCAGTTTAAGGAGGTACCAAGAGACCCAGTACTTC
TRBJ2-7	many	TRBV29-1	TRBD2	CSVDITGLAGRVEQYF	TGCAGCGTTGACATCACGGGACTAGCGGGACGGGTCGAGCAGTACTTC
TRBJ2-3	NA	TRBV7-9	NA	CASSMDATDTQYF	TGTGCCAGCAGTATGGACGCAACAGATACGCAGTATTTT
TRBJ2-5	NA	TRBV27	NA	CASSLLGGPGAQYF	TGTGCCAGCAGTTTATTGGGGGGGCCCGGGGCCCAGTACTTC
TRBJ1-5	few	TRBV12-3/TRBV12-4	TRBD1	CASRGDRGAINQPQHF	TGTGCCAGCAGAGGGGACAGGGGAGCGATCAATCAGCCCCAGCATTTT
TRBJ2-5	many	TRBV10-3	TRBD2	CAISNSAGGRETQYF	TGTGCCATCAGTAATAGTGCGGGGGGTAGAGAGACCCAGTACTTC
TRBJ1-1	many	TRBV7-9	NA	CASSLSPGPGSEAFF	TGTGCCAGCAGCTTATCTCCAGGCCCGGGGTCTGAAGCTTTCTTT
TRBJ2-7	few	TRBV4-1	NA	CASSQDWGQGSEQYF	TGCGCCAGCAGCCAAGATTGGGGGCAGGGGAGCGAGCAGTACTTC
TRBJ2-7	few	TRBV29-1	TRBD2	CSVGTAGGRVSEQYF	TGCAGCGTCGGGACGGCTGGCGGGAGGGTAAGCGAGCAGTACTTC
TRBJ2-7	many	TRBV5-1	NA	CASSLGRGSGTYEQYF	TGCGCCAGCAGCTTGGGGCGCGGTAGCGGCACCTACGAGCAGTACTTC
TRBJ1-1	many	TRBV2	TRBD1	CASSYATGTEAFF	TGTGCCAGCAGTTATGCGACAGGGACTGAAGCTTTCTTT
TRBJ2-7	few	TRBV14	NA	CASSQDLRDVYEQYF	TGTGCCAGCAGCCAAGATCTCAGGGACGTCTACGAGCAGTACTTC
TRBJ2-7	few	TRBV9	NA	CASSVGTSNYEQYF	TGTGCCAGCAGCGTCGGGACCTCAAATTACGAGCAGTACTTC
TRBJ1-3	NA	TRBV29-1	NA	CSVDLSGTSGNTIYF	TGCAGCGTCGACCTTTCGGGTACCTCTGGAAACACCATATATTTT
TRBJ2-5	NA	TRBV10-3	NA	CAISPGETRYF	TGTGCCATCAGTCCGGGCGAGACCCGGTACTTC
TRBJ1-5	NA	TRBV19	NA	CASSKEGISNQPQHF	TGTGCCAGTAGTAAGGAGGGCATTAGCAATCAGCCCCAGCATTTT
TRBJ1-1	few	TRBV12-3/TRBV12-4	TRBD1	CASSLADRASTEAFF	TGTGCCAGCAGTTTGGCGGACAGGGCATCCACTGAAGCTTTCTTT
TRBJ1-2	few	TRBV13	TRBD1	CASSTAGTGLGYTF	TGTGCCAGCAGCACCGCCGGGACAGGGCTGGGCTACACCTTC
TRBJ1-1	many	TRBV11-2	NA	CASSLAVRSTEAFF	TGTGCCAGCAGCTTAGCGGTGAGGTCCACTGAAGCTTTCTTT
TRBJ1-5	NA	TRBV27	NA	CASSLVDPSVGNQPQHF	TGTGCCAGCAGTTTAGTCGACCCCTCGGTGGGCAATCAGCCCCAGCATTTT
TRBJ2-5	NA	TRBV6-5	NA	CASSYTALTVPETQYF	TGTGCCAGCAGTTACACGGCACTGACAGTCCCCGAGACCCAGTACTTC
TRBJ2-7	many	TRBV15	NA	CATSRDLAGVAYEQYF	TGTGCCACCAGCAGAGATCTAGCTGGTGTTGCCTACGAGCAGTACTTC